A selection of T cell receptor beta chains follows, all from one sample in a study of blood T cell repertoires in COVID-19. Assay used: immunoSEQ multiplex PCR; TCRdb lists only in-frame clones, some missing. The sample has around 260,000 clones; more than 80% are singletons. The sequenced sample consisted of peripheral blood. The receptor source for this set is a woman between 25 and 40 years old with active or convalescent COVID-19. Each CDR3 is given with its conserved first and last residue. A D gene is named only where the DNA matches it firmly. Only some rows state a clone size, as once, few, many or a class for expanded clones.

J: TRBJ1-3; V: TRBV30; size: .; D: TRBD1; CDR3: CAWGTAVPVTGNTIYF; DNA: TGTGCCTGGGGGACAGCAGTTCCGGTAACTGGAAACACCATATATTTT
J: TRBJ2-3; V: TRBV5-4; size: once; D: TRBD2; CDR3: CASSVTSGSTDTQYF; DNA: TGTGCCAGCAGCGTAACTAGCGGGAGCACAGATACGCAGTATTTT
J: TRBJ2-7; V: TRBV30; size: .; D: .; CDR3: CAWSTVDEQYF; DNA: TGTGCCTGGAGTACGGTGGACGAGCAGTACTTC
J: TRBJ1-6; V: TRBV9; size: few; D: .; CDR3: CASSPPPWDGSPHNSPLHF; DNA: TGTGCCAGCAGCCCCCCCCCTTGGGACGGGAGCCCTCATAATTCACCCCTCCACTTT
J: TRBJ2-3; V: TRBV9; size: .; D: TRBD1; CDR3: CASSAGQGGGPDTQYF; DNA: TGTGCCAGCAGCGCGGGACAGGGGGGAGGCCCAGATACGCAGTATTTT
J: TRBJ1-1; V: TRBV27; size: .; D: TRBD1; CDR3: CASSLSRDRVGAFF; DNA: TGTGCCAGCAGTTTATCGAGGGACAGGGTGGGAGCTTTCTTT
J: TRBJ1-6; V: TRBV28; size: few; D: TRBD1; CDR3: CASSPGGSPLHF; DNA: TGTGCCAGCAGTCCAGGGGGCTCACCCCTCCACTTT
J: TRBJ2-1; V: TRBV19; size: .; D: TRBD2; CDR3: CASSIVGLSSYNEQFF; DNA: TGTGCCAGTAGTATAGTGGGACTAAGCTCCTACAATGAGCAGTTCTTC
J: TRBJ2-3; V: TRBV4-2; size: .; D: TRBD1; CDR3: CASSQGVGQVSDTQYF; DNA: TGTGCCAGCAGCCAAGGCGTTGGACAGGTTTCAGATACGCAGTATTTT
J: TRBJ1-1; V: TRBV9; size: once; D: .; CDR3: CASSPPTEAFF; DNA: TGTGCCAGCAGCCCTCCCACTGAAGCTTTCTTT
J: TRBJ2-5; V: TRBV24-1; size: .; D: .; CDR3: CATSDPTGPGETQYF; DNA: TGTGCCACCAGTGATCCTACAGGGCCGGGAGAGACCCAGTACTTC
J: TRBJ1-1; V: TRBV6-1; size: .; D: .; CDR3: CASSERGAYTEAFF; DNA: TGTGCCAGCAGTGAGCGGGGGGCGTACACTGAAGCTTTCTTT
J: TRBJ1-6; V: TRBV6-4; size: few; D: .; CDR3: CASSDPEGGAYNSPLHF; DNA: TGTGCCAGCAGTGACCCCGAAGGGGGGGCTTATAATTCACCCCTCCACTTT
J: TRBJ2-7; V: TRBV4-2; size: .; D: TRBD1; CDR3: CASSQDIDRGYEQYF; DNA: TGTGCCAGCAGCCAAGATATAGACAGGGGCTACGAGCAGTACTTC
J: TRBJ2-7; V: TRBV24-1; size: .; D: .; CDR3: CATSDPRQGDGGEQYF; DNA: TGTGCCACCAGTGACCCGAGACAGGGAGACGGAGGGGAGCAGTACTTC
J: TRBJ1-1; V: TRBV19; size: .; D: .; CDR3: CASSIVGGAEAFF; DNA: TGTGCCAGTAGTATTGTGGGGGGAGCTGAAGCTTTCTTT
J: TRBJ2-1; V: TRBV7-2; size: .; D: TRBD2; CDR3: CASSLERGNYNEQFF; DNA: TGTGCCAGCAGCCTCGAGCGGGGCAATTACAATGAGCAGTTCTTC
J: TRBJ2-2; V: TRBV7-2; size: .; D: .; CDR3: CASSLKRATGELFF; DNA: TGTGCCAGCAGCCTTAAGCGGGCCACCGGGGAGCTGTTTTTT
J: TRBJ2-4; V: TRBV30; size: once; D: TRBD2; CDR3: CACSLAGENIQYF; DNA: TGTGCCTGCTCACTAGCGGGGGAAAACATTCAGTACTTC
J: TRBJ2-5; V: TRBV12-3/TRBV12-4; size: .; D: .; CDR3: CASSFLQETQYF; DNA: TGTGCCAGCAGTTTTCTCCAGGAGACCCAGTACTTC
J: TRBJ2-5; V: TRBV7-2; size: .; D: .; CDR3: CASSLILRGTQYF; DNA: TGTGCCAGCAGCTTAATTCTAAGGGGGACCCAGTACTTC
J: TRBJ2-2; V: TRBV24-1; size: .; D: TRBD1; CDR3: CATSDATGAVTGELFF; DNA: TGTGCCACCAGTGATGCTACAGGGGCCGTCACCGGGGAGCTGTTTTTT
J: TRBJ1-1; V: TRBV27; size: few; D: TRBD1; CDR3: CASRRTGITMNTEAFF; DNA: TGTGCCAGCAGAAGGACAGGAATAACCATGAACACTGAAGCTTTCTTT
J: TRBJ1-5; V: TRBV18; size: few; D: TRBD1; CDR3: CASSPNRGVDQPQHF; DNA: TGTGCCAGCTCACCCAACAGGGGCGTGGATCAGCCCCAGCATTTT
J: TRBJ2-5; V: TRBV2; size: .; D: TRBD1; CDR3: CASRHLGQSFETQYF; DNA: TGTGCCAGCAGACACCTGGGACAGAGTTTCGAGACCCAGTACTTC
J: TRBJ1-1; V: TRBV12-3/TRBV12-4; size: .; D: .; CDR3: CASSFGANTEAFF; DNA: TGTGCCAGCAGTTTTGGGGCCAACACTGAAGCTTTCTTT
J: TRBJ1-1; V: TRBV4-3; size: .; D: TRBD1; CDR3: CASSTGGNTEAFF; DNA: TGCGCCAGCAGTACAGGGGGTAACACTGAAGCTTTCTTT
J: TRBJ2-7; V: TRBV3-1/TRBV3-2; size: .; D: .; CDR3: CASSQVRGGEQYF; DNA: TGTGCCAGCAGCCAAGTTCGGGGAGGCGAGCAGTACTTC
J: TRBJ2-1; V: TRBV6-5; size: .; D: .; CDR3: CASSYFGSNEQFF; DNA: TGTGCCAGCAGTTACTTCGGTTCAAATGAGCAGTTCTTC
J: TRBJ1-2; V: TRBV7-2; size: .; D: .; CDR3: CASSLVRSGAYGYTF; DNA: TGTGCCAGCAGCTTAGTTAGGTCGGGAGCATATGGCTACACCTTC
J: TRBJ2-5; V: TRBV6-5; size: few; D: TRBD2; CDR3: CASSYGGGGRETQYF; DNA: TGTGCCAGCAGTTACGGAGGCGGGGGGAGGGAGACCCAGTACTTC
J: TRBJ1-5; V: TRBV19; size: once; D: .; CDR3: CASSSGQGFRQPQHF; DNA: TGTGCCAGTAGTAGTGGGCAGGGGTTTCGGCAGCCCCAGCATTTT
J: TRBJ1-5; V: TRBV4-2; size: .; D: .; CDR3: CASSQEKFSVNQPQHF; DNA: TGTGCCAGCAGCCAAGAGAAATTCTCGGTCAATCAGCCCCAGCATTTT
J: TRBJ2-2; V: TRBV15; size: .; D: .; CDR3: CATSRPRRMRNTGELFF; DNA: TGTGCCACCAGCAGACCGCGCCGAATGAGAAACACCGGGGAGCTGTTTTTT
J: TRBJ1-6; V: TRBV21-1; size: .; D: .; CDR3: CASSKVPGRANSPLHF; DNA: TGTGCCAGCAGCAAAGTACCGGGAAGGGCGAATTCACCCCTCCACTTT
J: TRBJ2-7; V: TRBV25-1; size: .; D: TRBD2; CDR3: CASSGGGTYEQYF; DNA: TGTGCCAGTTCGGGGGGGGGAACCTACGAGCAGTACTTC
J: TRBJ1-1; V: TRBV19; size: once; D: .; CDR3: CASSITRVGTEAFF; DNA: TGTGCCAGTAGTATTACCAGGGTAGGCACTGAAGCTTTCTTT
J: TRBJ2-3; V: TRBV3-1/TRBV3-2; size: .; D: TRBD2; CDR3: CASSQSRGGISNTQYF; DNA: TGTGCCAGCAGCCAATCGCGGGGGGGCATTTCGAATACGCAGTATTTT
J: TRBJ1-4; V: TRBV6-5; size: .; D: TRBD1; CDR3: CASSDRGANEKLFF; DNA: TGTGCCAGCAGCGACAGGGGAGCTAATGAAAAACTGTTTTTT
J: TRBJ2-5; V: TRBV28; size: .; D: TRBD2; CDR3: CASSSFREDQYF; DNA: TGTGCCAGCAGTTCTTTCCGGGAGGACCAGTACTTC
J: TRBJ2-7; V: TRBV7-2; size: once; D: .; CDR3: CASSLGARGTYEQYF; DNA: TGTGCCAGCAGCTTAGGGGCACGGGGGACTTACGAGCAGTACTTC
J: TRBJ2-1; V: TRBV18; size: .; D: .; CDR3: CASSPQIRGGDNEQFF; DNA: TGTGCCAGCTCACCTCAAATCCGGGGCGGGGACAATGAGCAGTTCTTC
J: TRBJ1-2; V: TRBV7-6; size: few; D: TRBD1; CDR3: CASSPGGQGNYGYTF; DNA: TGTGCCAGCAGCCCTGGGGGACAGGGGAATTATGGCTACACCTTC
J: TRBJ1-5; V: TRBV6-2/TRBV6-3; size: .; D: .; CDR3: CASSSSGGRYQPQHF; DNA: TGTGCCAGCAGTTCCAGTGGAGGCCGTTATCAGCCCCAGCATTTT
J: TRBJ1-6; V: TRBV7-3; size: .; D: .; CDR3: CASSLVRGSPLHF; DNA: TGTGCCAGCAGCTTAGTTAGGGGTTCACCCCTCCACTTT
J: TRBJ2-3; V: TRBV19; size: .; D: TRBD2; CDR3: CASSISLAGSTQYF; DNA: TGTGCCAGTAGTATAAGTCTAGCGGGGAGTACGCAGTATTTT
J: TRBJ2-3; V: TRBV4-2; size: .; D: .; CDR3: CASSQEISLGAGGTDTQYF; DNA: TGTGCCAGCAGCCAAGAGATCTCCTTGGGGGCGGGGGGCACAGATACGCAGTATTTT
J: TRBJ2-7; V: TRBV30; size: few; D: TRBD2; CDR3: CAWRGPTSGGVEQYF; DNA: TGTGCCTGGAGAGGCCCGACTAGCGGGGGGGTCGAGCAGTACTTC
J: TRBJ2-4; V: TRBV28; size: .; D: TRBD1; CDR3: CASSSQGVAKNIQYF; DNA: TGTGCCAGCAGTTCCCAGGGGGTAGCCAAAAACATTCAGTACTTC
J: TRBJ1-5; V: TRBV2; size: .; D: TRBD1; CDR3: CASSDGTEFWPQHF; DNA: TGTGCCAGCAGTGACGGGACAGAGTTTTGGCCCCAGCATTTT
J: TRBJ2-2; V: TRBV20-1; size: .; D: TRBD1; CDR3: CSASFPLTGVGELFF; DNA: TGCAGTGCTAGTTTCCCCCTGACAGGGGTCGGGGAGCTGTTTTTT
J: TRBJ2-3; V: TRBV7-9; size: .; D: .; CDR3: CASSQGEDTQYF; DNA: TGTGCCAGCAGTCAGGGCGAGGATACGCAGTATTTT
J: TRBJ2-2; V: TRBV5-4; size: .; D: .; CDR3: CASSLWGSANTGELFF; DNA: TGTGCCAGCAGCTTGTGGGGCAGCGCGAACACCGGGGAGCTGTTTTTT